What follows describes a single TCR beta chain. These data originate in a study of blood T cell repertoires in COVID-19. The wider study: Donors in the United States, Italy and Spain gave samples during acute or convalescent COVID-19. Sources were T cells, B-cell-depleted T cells, or PBMCs; the material itself was cDNA or gDNA.

Germline CDR1 and CDR2: MGHRA and YSYEKL. Trimming pared 0 bases from V and 1 base from J, leaving 10 bases between. The CDR3 covers 16 residues. In the authors' methods: Quantification of nucleated cells was approximated via reference gene primer amplification. Produced via immunoSEQ multiplex PCR; TCRdb's table is partial and in-frame only. The V and J calls and clone size were taken over from that table, and D and trimming were inferred from the DNA. The sample has 85,000 to 110,000 clones, 89% seen once. Source material: peripheral blood. This receptor was identified in a woman aged 60 to 75 with acute or convalescent COVID-19. The chain employs TRBV4-1 and TRBJ1-3, with a tentative D call TRBD1 (5 bases). CDR3 coding DNA: TGCGCCAGCAGCCAAGAGGGGGGGGGATCTGGAAACACCATATATTTT. This codes for CASSQEGGGSGNTIYF.